These T cell receptor beta chains were read from a single sample in a study of T cell responses to AZD1222 COVID-19 vaccine. Data came from immunoSEQ multiplex PCR; TCRdb stores just in-frame clones and leaves some out. The sample lists approximately 100,000 clones, 90% occurring once. Sequenced here: peripheral blood, sampled on day 0 of AZD1222 vaccination. All receptors come from an adult in good health. Both conserved end residues are part of each CDR3. The D gene is left open where the match is weak. Some rows mark clone size as missing; the rest say once, few, many or name a class of expanded clone.

NA	NA	TRBV6-5	TRBJ1-5	TGTGCCAGCAGTTCCTCCGGGACGAAGGGGACGGATTTT	CASSSSGTKGTDF
NA	NA	TRBV7-9	TRBJ1-3	TGTGCCAGCAGCTTAGGGCCCCCAGGGGCTTATGGAAACACCATATATTTT	CASSLGPPGAYGNTIYF
NA	NA	TRBV19	TRBJ2-7	TGTGCCAGTAGTATAGGACTAGGGGTCTACGAGCAGTACTTC	CASSIGLGVYEQYF
NA	NA	TRBV12-3/TRBV12-4	TRBJ2-1	TGTGCCAGCAGTTTAGGCCTGGTTGAGCAGTTCTTC	CASSLGLVEQFF
NA	NA	TRBV7-2	TRBJ2-3	TGTGCCAGCAGCTTGGAGACAGTCACAGATACGCAGTATTTT	CASSLETVTDTQYF
NA	TRBD2	TRBV25-1	TRBJ2-3	TGTGCCAGCAGTGAATACCGGACTAGCGGGACCACAGATACGCAGTATTTT	CASSEYRTSGTTDTQYF
NA	NA	TRBV3-1/TRBV3-2	TRBJ1-5	TGTGCCAGCAGCCAAGTGGGGAATCAGCCCCAGCATTTT	CASSQVGNQPQHF
NA	TRBD2	TRBV4-1	TRBJ2-1	TGCGCCAGCAGCTGGGCCACCGGGACTAGCCGTTTCGGTGAGCAGTTCTTC	CASSWATGTSRFGEQFF
NA	NA	TRBV6-5	TRBJ1-2	TGTGCCAGTGGGGTCGCCTGGGATGGCTACACCTTC	CASGVAWDGYTF
NA	NA	TRBV19	TRBJ1-6	TGTGCCAGTAGTCTTCTACAGGTTACCAATTCACCCCTCCACTTT	CASSLLQVTNSPLHF
NA	NA	TRBV27	TRBJ1-5	TGTGCCAGCGGAATGACAGCTAGTAGCAATCAGCCCCAGCATTTT	CASGMTASSNQPQHF
NA	NA	TRBV24-1	TRBJ1-4	TGTGCCACCAGTGACGGCGCAAAACTGTTTTTT	CATSDGAKLFF
NA	NA	TRBV2	TRBJ1-1	TGTGCCAGCAGTGACGTAAGTTTAAGAACTGAAGCTTTCTTT	CASSDVSLRTEAFF
few	TRBD2	TRBV7-2	TRBJ2-2	TGTGCCAGCACCCCGGGGGGGATCTACACCGGGGAGCTGTTTTTT	CASTPGGIYTGELFF
NA	NA	TRBV27	TRBJ1-2	TGTGCCACCTGGGGAAAAGGGCTTATTAACTATGGCTACACCTTC	CATWGKGLINYGYTF
NA	NA	TRBV7-2	TRBJ2-7	TGTGCCAGCAGCGCCCCCCGACACACCTACGAGCAGTACTTC	CASSAPRHTYEQYF
NA	NA	TRBV9	TRBJ1-1	TGTGCCAGCAGCGTAGAGGTAGACGCGGGCACTGAAGCTTTCTTT	CASSVEVDAGTEAFF
NA	NA	TRBV5-1	TRBJ1-1	TGCGCCAGCAGCTTGTCGACCGCTAAGAACACTGAAGCTTTCTTT	CASSLSTAKNTEAFF
NA	TRBD1	TRBV11-2	TRBJ2-2	TGTGCCAGCAGCACTCAATGGACAGGGGGAAGCGACACCGGGGAGCTGTTTTTT	CASSTQWTGGSDTGELFF
NA	NA	TRBV5-5	TRBJ1-1	TGTGCCAGCAACAACCGGGAGTCGGTCCGCTCCCCTGAAGCTTTCTTT	CASNNRESVRSPEAFF
NA	NA	TRBV15	TRBJ1-1	TGTGCCACCGGTTCCCGGGGAAGTAATGAAGCTTTCTTT	CATGSRGSNEAFF
NA	NA	TRBV7-2	TRBJ2-5	TGTGCCAGCAGCTTCACGGTTTCAGAGACCCAGTACTTC	CASSFTVSETQYF
once	NA	TRBV14	TRBJ1-5	TGTGCCAGCAGCCCAGCCGACGTCCGACCTTCAGGGCAGCCCCAGCATTTT	CASSPADVRPSGQPQHF
NA	NA	TRBV5-5	TRBJ2-3	TGTGCCAGCAGCCGGCTCCGGGACGGGGGATACGGGCAGTATTTT	CASSRLRDGGYGQYF
NA	NA	TRBV25-1	TRBJ1-1	TGTGCCAGCTCTCGCCGCGGACAGAACACTGAAGCTTTCTTT	CASSRRGQNTEAFF
NA	NA	TRBV2	TRBJ1-1	TGTGCCAGCAGTGAGCGGGGGGCCAGGGCTGAAGCTTTCTTT	CASSERGARAEAFF
NA	TRBD2	TRBV28	TRBJ2-5	TGTGCCAGCGTAGCGGGGGGACAAGAGACCCAGTACTTC	CASVAGGQETQYF
NA	TRBD1	TRBV7-9	TRBJ2-5	TGTGCCAGCAGCAACGGACAGGGGGTGGAAGAGACCCAGTACTTC	CASSNGQGVEETQYF
once	NA	TRBV4-1	TRBJ2-5	TGCGCCAGCAGCCGCCTGGGACTGGGGTACCAAGAGACCCAGTACTTC	CASSRLGLGYQETQYF
few	NA	TRBV7-2	TRBJ1-3	TGTGCCAGCAGCTTAGCCCCCCCCTACAGAAACACCATATATTTT	CASSLAPPYRNTIYF
NA	NA	TRBV3-1/TRBV3-2	TRBJ2-7	TGTGCCAGCAGCCAAGGGTGGAGCTCCTACGAGCAGTACTTC	CASSQGWSSYEQYF
NA	NA	TRBV4-1	TRBJ1-2	TGCGCCAGCAGCCAAGATAGCTGGGGCGCGGATGACTATGGCTACACCTTC	CASSQDSWGADDYGYTF
once	NA	TRBV28	TRBJ1-4	TGTGCCAGCAGTTTTGCAGGGCAAGGGGAAAAACTGTTTTTT	CASSFAGQGEKLFF
NA	NA	TRBV7-9	TRBJ1-4	TGTGCCAGCAGCTTCGCCGGGGGACCGCTTAATGAAAAACTGTTTTTT	CASSFAGGPLNEKLFF
NA	NA	TRBV10-2	TRBJ2-5	TGCGCCAGCAGTGACGGGTATAGAGAGACCCAGTACTTC	CASSDGYRETQYF
NA	TRBD1	TRBV19	TRBJ1-5	TGTGCCAGTAGTATAGCCCTCCTAGACAGGGGAAATCAGCCCCAGCATTTT	CASSIALLDRGNQPQHF
NA	NA	TRBV7-2	TRBJ2-1	TGTGCCAGCAGCCCCCAGGGGGGGGATTACAATGAGCAGTTCTTC	CASSPQGGDYNEQFF
once	TRBD1	TRBV10-3	TRBJ2-7	TGTGCCATCAGTGAGCAAAAGGGGACAGGGTCAGACGAGCAGTACTTC	CAISEQKGTGSDEQYF
NA	NA	TRBV5-1	TRBJ2-7	TGCGCCAGCAGCTCGTTGGGGCGATCCGGGGAGCAGTACTTC	CASSSLGRSGEQYF
NA	NA	TRBV18	TRBJ1-1	TGTGCCAGCCACGCTTCGAACACTGAAGCTTTCTTT	CASHASNTEAFF
once	NA	TRBV3-1/TRBV3-2	TRBJ2-1	TGTGCCAGCAGCCAAAATACGGAGGGGACGCAGTTCTTC	CASSQNTEGTQFF
NA	TRBD2	TRBV28	TRBJ2-1	TGTGCCAGCAGTTTGTGGACTAGCGGGGGCTACAATGAGCAGTTCTTC	CASSLWTSGGYNEQFF